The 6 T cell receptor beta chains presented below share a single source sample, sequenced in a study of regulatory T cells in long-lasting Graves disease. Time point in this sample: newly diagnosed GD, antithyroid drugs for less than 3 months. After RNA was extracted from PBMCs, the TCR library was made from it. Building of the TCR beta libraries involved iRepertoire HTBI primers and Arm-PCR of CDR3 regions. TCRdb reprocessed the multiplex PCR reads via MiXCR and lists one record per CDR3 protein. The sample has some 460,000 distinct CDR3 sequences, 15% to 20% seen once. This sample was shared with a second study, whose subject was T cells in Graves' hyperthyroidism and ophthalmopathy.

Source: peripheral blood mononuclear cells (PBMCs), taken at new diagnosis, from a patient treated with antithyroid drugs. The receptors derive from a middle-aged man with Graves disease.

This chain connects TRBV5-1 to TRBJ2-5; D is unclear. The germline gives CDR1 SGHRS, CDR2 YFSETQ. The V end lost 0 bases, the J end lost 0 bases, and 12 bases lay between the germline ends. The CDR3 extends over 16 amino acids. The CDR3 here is CASSLGPTGNQETQYF. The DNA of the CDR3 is TGCGCCAGCAGCTTGGGGCCTACTGGAAACCAAGAGACCCAGTACTTC.

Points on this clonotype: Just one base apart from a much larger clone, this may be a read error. The CDR3 protein is CASSRAGGSTDTQYF. For the CDR3, the DNA is TGTGCCAGCAGCCGGGCGGGGGGGAGCACAGATACGCAGTATTTT. This sequence joins TRBV11-3 and TRBJ2-3, with TRBD2 matching 9 bases. The length of the CDR3 is 15 residues. Germline trimming cut 5 bases from V and 0 bases from J; bases unmatched to any gene: 3. The V gene's germline CDR1 is SGHNT and CDR2 YENEEA. The full variable domain, completed using reference TRBV11-3 and TRBJ2-3, is EAGVVQSPRYKIIEKKQPVAFWCNPISGHNTLYWYLQNLGQGPELLIRYENEEAVDDSQLPKDRFSAERLKGVDSTLKIQPAELGDSAVYLCASSRAGGSTDTQYFGPGTRLTVL.

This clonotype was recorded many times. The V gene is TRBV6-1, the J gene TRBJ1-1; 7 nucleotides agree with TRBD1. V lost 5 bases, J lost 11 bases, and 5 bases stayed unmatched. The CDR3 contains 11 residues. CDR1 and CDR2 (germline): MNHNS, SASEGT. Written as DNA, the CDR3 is TGTGCCAGCAGTCCGACAGGGCTGGCTTTCTTT. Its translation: CASSPTGLAFF.

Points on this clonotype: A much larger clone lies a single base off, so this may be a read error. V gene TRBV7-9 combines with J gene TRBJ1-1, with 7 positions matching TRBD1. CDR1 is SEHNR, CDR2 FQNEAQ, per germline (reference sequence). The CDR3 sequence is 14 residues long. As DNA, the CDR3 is TGTGCCAGCAGTATCCGGACAGGAAACACTGAAGCTCTCTTT. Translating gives CASSIRTGNTEALF.

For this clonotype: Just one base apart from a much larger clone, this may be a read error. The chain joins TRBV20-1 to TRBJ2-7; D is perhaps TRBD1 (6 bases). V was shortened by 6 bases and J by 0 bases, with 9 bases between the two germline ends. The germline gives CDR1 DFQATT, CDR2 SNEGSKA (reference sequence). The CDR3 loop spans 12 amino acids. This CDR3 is CSARDNSYEQYF. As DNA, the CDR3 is TGCAGTGCCAGGGACAACTCCTACGAGCAGTACTTC.

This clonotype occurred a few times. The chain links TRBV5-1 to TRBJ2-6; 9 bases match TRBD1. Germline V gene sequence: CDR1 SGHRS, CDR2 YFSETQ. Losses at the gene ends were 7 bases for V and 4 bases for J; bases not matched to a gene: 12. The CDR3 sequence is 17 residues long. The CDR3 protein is CASAYRGPLSGANVLTF. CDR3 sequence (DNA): TGCGCCAGCGCGTACAGGGGGCCCTTATCAGGGGCCAACGTCCTGACTTTC.